The 13 T cell receptor beta chains listed next were all sequenced from one sample in a study of T cell changes during pregnancy in multiple sclerosis. Measured with immunoSEQ multiplex PCR; TCRdb has only the in-frame clones, and not every one. The data show around 44,000 clones, about 87% seen once. This material consisted of CD4+ T cells from peripheral blood mononuclear cells, taken in the second trimester of pregnancy. Receptors were obtained from a female donor with multiple sclerosis, enrolled in a pregnancy study.

The chain recombines TRBV28 with TRBJ2-7; tentative D call: TRBD2 (6 bases). Germline CDR1 MDHEN, CDR2 SYDVKM. The CDR3 length is 14 residues. Trimming removed 7 bases from V and 0 bases from J, with 13 bases in between. CDR3 residues: CASIRGTHSYEQYF. CDR3 nucleotides: TGTGCCAGCATCCGCGGGACCCACTCCTACGAGCAGTACTTC.

This sequence joins TRBV7-9 and TRBJ2-7; 11 bases line up with TRBD2. The CDR3 totals 15 residues. With 5 bases clipped from V and 6 bases from J, the junction kept 9 bases outside the gene matches. Germline CDR1 SEHNR, CDR2 FQNEAQ (reference sequence). The CDR3 DNA reads as TGTGCCAGCAGCGCTCGGACTAGCGGGCTTGGCGAGCAGTACTTC. Protein: CASSARTSGLGEQYF.

This clone was found once. The V and J genes are TRBV11-3 and TRBJ2-1; weak D call: TRBD1 (6 bases). This CDR3 region has 13 residues. Germline CDR1 SGHNT, CDR2 YENEEA. Trimming took 0 bases from V and 9 from J, leaving 9 bases between them. The chain's CDR3 is CASSLDLGGEQFF. The CDR3 DNA reads TGTGCCAGCAGCTTAGATCTAGGGGGTGAGCAGTTCTTC.

CDR3 loop: CSAQENTEAFF. The CDR3 DNA reads as TGCAGTGCCCAGGAGAACACTGAAGCTTTCTTT. The chain links TRBV20-1 to TRBJ1-1; no reliable D call. V gave up 6 bases and J gave up 1 base, with 6 bases separating them. Germline V lookup: CDR1 DFQATT, CDR2 SNEGSKA (reference sequence). This CDR3 is 11 amino acids long.

This chain connects TRBV13 to TRBJ1-1; TRBD1 aligns across 7 bases. The V and J ends lost 5 bases and 0 bases, in that order; junction bases with no gene match: 18. CDR3 size: 19 residues. The V gene's germline CDR1 is PRHDT and CDR2 FYEKMQ (reference sequence). The CDR3 spells CASSRRLTGADVMNTEAFF. CDR3 coding DNA: TGTGCCAGCAGCCGGCGACTAACAGGGGCCGACGTAATGAACACTGAAGCTTTCTTT. Combining the CDR3 with reference TRBV13 and TRBJ1-1 gives the whole variable domain AAGVIQSPRHLIKEKRETATLKCYPIPRHDTVYWYQQGPGQDPQFLISFYEKMQSDKGSIPDRFSAQQFSDYHSELNMSSLELGDSALYFCASSRRLTGADVMNTEAFFGQGTRLTVV.

J is TRBJ2-7 and V is TRBV19; tentatively, D is TRBD2 (5 bases). Deletions cut 5 bases from V and 0 bases from J, with 14 bases between. Per the germline V gene, CDR1 is LNHDA and CDR2 is SQIVND (reference sequence). The CDR3 is made up of 15 amino acids. The CDR3 is CASSLVAGYSYEQYF. The CDR3 nucleotides read TGTGCCAGTAGTCTTGTGGCGGGCTACTCCTACGAGCAGTACTTC.

In its sample, this clone was seen once. The CDR3 reads CASSWAILDGYTF. CDR3 nucleotides: TGTGCCAGCAGTTGGGCCATCCTTGATGGCTACACCTTC. The chain has TRBV6-1 and TRBJ1-2; D is ambiguous. Germline V CDR1 and CDR2: MNHNS, SASEGT. V was clipped by 5 bases and J by 6 bases, with 13 bases between them. This CDR3 spans 13 amino acids.

The V and J genes are TRBV7-2 and TRBJ2-7; tentatively, D is TRBD2 (6 bases). The V gene lost 5 bases and the J gene lost 1 base, with 15 bases spanning the gap. In germline, CDR1 is SGHTA, CDR2 FQGNSA. The CDR3 length is 15 residues. The CDR3 region has the DNA TGTGCCAGCAGCCCGGGCGGGGCTTTATCCTACGAGCAGTACTTC. Translation: CASSPGGALSYEQYF.

The chain joins TRBV5-1 to TRBJ2-2; 9 bases fit TRBD1. Unmatched junction bases numbered 2, after V lost 0 bases and J lost 5 bases. Germline CDR1 SGHRS, CDR2 YFSETQ. The CDR3 has 15 amino acids. CDR3 residues: CASSLVTGGTGELFF. The DNA for the CDR3 is TGCGCCAGCAGCTTGGTGACAGGGGGGACCGGGGAGCTGTTTTTT.

The chain couples TRBV19 to TRBJ1-1; D remains ambiguous. The CDR3 covers 13 residues. Between the trimmed V and J ends, which lost 6 bases and 1 base, there was a span of 9 bases. Per the germline V gene, CDR1 is LNHDA and CDR2 is SQIVND (reference sequence). In DNA form, the CDR3 reads TGTGCCAGTAGGGCCGCGGGGAACACTGAAGCTTTCTTT. This gives the protein CASRAAGNTEAFF.

This clone was seen only once. This chain links TRBV5-1 with TRBJ2-5; 8 nucleotides line up with TRBD2. The CDR3 runs to 15 residues. The junction had 5 bases not matched to a gene; V was cut back by 2 bases and J by 2 bases. Germline assignment: CDR1 SGHRS and CDR2 YFSETQ. The CDR3 DNA reads TGCGCCAGCAGCTTTTATAGCGGGATTCAAGAGACCCAGTACTTC. It is translated as CASSFYSGIQETQYF. Supplemented by reference TRBV5-1 and TRBJ2-5, the full variable domain reads KAGVTQTPRYLIKTRGQQVTLSCSPISGHRSVSWYQQTPGQGLQFLFEYFSETQRNKGNFPGRFSGRQFSNSRSEMNVSTLELGDSALYLCASSFYSGIQETQYFGPGTRLLVL.

The chain couples TRBV7-9 to TRBJ1-1; weak D call: TRBD1 (5 bases). From germline, CDR1 is SEHNR and CDR2 FQNEAQ (reference sequence). This CDR3 comprises 15 residues. V was shortened by 6 bases and J by 2 bases, with 16 bases between the two germline ends. The CDR3 spells CASSSRAEINTEAFF. CDR3 DNA sequence: TGTGCCAGCAGTAGCAGGGCAGAGATCAACACTGAAGCTTTCTTT.

V and J are TRBV4-2 and TRBJ2-5; D not resolved. CDR1 and CDR2 from the germline V gene are LGHNA and YNFKEQ. The CDR3 sequence is 13 residues long. V lost 6 bases and J 4 bases, leaving 12 bases between the germline ends. The CDR3, as DNA: TGTGCCAGCAGTTCTACTTCCCGAGAGACCCAGTACTTC. Encoded protein: CASSSTSRETQYF.